The 16 T cell receptor beta chains presented below share a single source sample, sequenced in a study of human T cells and chemical hapten exposure. The study extracted total RNA from unfractionated whole blood. TCRdb re-called the 5' RACE reads with MiXCR, one entry per CDR3 protein. This sample has around 140,000 distinct CDR3 sequences, with about 4% found just once. Source of these receptors: a female donor in good health.

There are many counts of this clonotype. This rearrangement joins TRBV9 to TRBJ1-3, with D unclear. V gave up 1 base and J gave up 0 bases, with 11 bases separating them. The CDR3 length is 16 residues. Germline V gives CDR1 SGDLS, CDR2 YYNGEE. The CDR3, as DNA: TGTGCCAGCAGCGTATGGGAAGGCAGCTCTGGAAACACCATATATTTT. It yields the protein CASSVWEGSSGNTIYF. Full variable domain (rest looked up from reference TRBV9 and TRBJ1-3): DSGVTQTPKHLITATGQRVTLRCSPRSGDLSVYWYQQSLDQGLQFLIQYYNGEERAKGNILERFSAQQFPDLHSELNLSSLELGDSALYFCASSVWEGSSGNTIYFGEGSWLTVV.

The table lists this clonotype with many counts. The V and J genes are TRBV18 and TRBJ1-1, with D possibly TRBD1 on 5 matching bases. In germline, CDR1 is KGHSH, CDR2 LQKENI. CDR3 length equals 15 residues. Deletions cut 4 bases from V and 6 bases from J, with 18 bases between. CDR3 in amino acids: CASSQVRGNLPEAFF. In DNA, the CDR3 is TGTGCCAGCTCACAGGTTAGGGGCAATTTGCCTGAAGCTTTCTTT.

Ten or more counts support this clonotype. The V and J genes are TRBV5-1 and TRBJ1-2; 7 nucleotides line up with TRBD1. Losses at the gene ends were 3 bases for V and 7 bases for J; bases not matched to a gene: 6. There are 13 residues in the CDR3. Germline loops: CDR1 SGHRS, CDR2 YFSETQ. The CDR3 is CASSYDRVAGYTF. As DNA, the CDR3 is TGCGCCAGCAGCTATGACAGGGTCGCTGGCTACACCTTC.

Many counts were recorded for this clonotype. This chain connects TRBV20-1 to TRBJ1-1, with D possibly matching TRBD1 (6 bases). Deletions cut 6 bases from V and 1 base from J, with 15 bases between. The CDR3 length is 14 residues. Germline V gene data show CDR1 as DFQATT and CDR2 as SNEGSKA (reference sequence). CDR3 nucleotides: TGCAGTGCGAGGTCTCGGGGGGCGAACACTGAAGCTTTCTTT. Its translation: CSARSRGANTEAFF.

There are many counts of this clonotype. V is TRBV5-5 and J is TRBJ1-1; TRBD1 agrees at 8 bases. J lost 1 base, V lost 6 bases, and 5 bases had no gene match. The CDR3 totals 14 residues. Germline V CDR1 and CDR2: SGHKS, YYEKEE (reference sequence). The CDR3 loop reads CASTPGGQNTEAFF. The CDR3, as DNA: TGTGCCAGCACCCCAGGGGGCCAGAACACTGAAGCTTTCTTT.

The chain employs TRBV20-1 and TRBJ2-1; D perhaps matches TRBD2 (5 bases). The V gene's germline CDR1 is DFQATT and CDR2 SNEGSKA (reference sequence). The CDR3 sequence is 12 residues long. V was shortened by 6 bases and J by 10 bases, with 16 bases between the two germline ends. Written as DNA, the CDR3 is TGCAGTGCACGGGGTGGAGAAAGGGAGCAGTTCTTC. Translation: CSARGGEREQFF.

A few counts support this clonotype. The V gene is TRBV7-2, the J gene TRBJ2-3, with 9 nucleotides matching TRBD2. Per germline, CDR1 SGHTA and CDR2 FQGNSA. The junction had 8 bases not matched to a gene; V was cut back by 1 base and J by 6 bases. CDR3 length: 16 residues. CDR3: CASSLVGTSNGDTQYF. CDR3 nucleotides: TGTGCCAGCAGCTTAGTTGGGACTAGCAACGGGGATACGCAGTATTTT.

This clonotype appeared many times. The chain couples TRBV20-1 to TRBJ1-2; a weak D match, TRBD1 (5 bases). Per the germline V gene, CDR1 is DFQATT and CDR2 is SNEGSKA (reference sequence). V was clipped by 0 bases and J by 2 bases, with 13 bases between them. CDR3 length: 15 residues. The CDR3 protein is CSAREDNVPNYGYTF. The CDR3 DNA reads as TGCAGTGCTAGAGAGGACAATGTCCCAAACTATGGCTACACCTTC.

This clonotype was counted at least ten times. The chain links TRBV12-3 or TRBV12-4 to TRBJ2-5, with D possibly matching TRBD2 (6 bases). The V gene lost 5 bases and the J gene lost 2 bases, with 12 bases spanning the gap. The CDR3 loop spans 14 amino acids. The DNA for the CDR3 is TGTGCCAGCAGTGTATTAGCGGTGCAAGAGACCCAGTACTTC. Protein: CASSVLAVQETQYF.

Many counts were recorded for this clonotype. The CDR3 loop is CASSLGTGAGNQPQHF. CDR3 nucleotide sequence: TGCGCCAGCAGCTTGGGGACAGGGGCGGGCAATCAGCCCCAGCATTTT. The chain uses TRBV5-1 and TRBJ1-5; 9 nucleotides match TRBD1. The trim removed 0 bases at V and 2 bases at J, leaving 3 bases unmatched. This CDR3 is 16 amino acids long. Germline lookup yields CDR1 SGHRS and CDR2 YFSETQ.

This clonotype was picked up many times. The rearrangement uses TRBV30 and TRBJ1-2, with D possibly being TRBD1 (5 bases). This CDR3 comprises 10 residues. Between the trimmed V and J ends, which lost 8 bases and 6 bases, there was a span of 10 bases. Germline CDR1 and CDR2: GTSNPN and SVGIG (reference sequence). The CDR3 DNA reads TGTGCCGGTGACAGAAATGGCTACACCTTC. It encodes CAGDRNGYTF. Together with reference TRBV30 and TRBJ1-2, the CDR3 gives the full variable domain: SQTIHQWPATLVQPVGSPLSLECTVEGTSNPNLYWYRQAAGRGLQLLFYSVGIGQISSEVPQNLSASRPQDRQFILSSKKLLLSDSGFYLCAGDRNGYTFGSGTRLTVV.

The table lists this clonotype with a few counts. This chain connects TRBV4-1 to TRBJ1-1; D unclear. Trimming stripped 3 bases from V and 2 bases from J, with 16 bases between. The length of the CDR3 is 16 residues. Germline V gene sequence: CDR1 MGHRA, CDR2 YSYEKL. CDR3 loop: CASSHLDGIRNTEAFF. CDR3 in DNA: TGCGCCAGCAGCCACTTAGACGGGATCAGAAACACTGAAGCTTTCTTT.

This clonotype was observed a few times. A much larger clone lies a single base off, so this may be a read error. V gene TRBV9 combines with J gene TRBJ1-2; possible D gene TRBD1, 5 bases. The CDR3 has 14 residues. Germline CDR1 SGDLS, CDR2 YYNGEE. CDR3 sequence reads: CASSAGQGTYGDTF. In DNA form, the CDR3 reads TGTGCCAGCAGCGCGGGCCAGGGAACGTATGGCGACACCTTC. Variable domain in full (rest from reference TRBV9 and TRBJ1-2): DSGVTQTPKHLITATGQRVTLRCSPRSGDLSVYWYQQSLDQGLQFLIQYYNGEERAKGNILERFSAQQFPDLHSELNLSSLELGDSALYFCASSAGQGTYGDTFGSGTRLTVV.

This clonotype was seen many times. V and J are TRBV5-1 and TRBJ1-3; perhaps TRBD1 as D (5 bases). The V end was cut by 0 bases, the J end by 3 bases, with 10 bases between. The CDR3 is 15 amino acids. Germline loops: CDR1 SGHRS, CDR2 YFSETQ. The CDR3 reads CASSLDRPNGNTIYF. The CDR3 region has the DNA TGCGCCAGCAGCTTGGACAGGCCAAATGGAAACACCATATATTTT.

This clonotype was detected ten times or more. The rearrangement joins TRBV29-1 to TRBJ2-5; D is unresolved. V was clipped by 5 bases and J by 5 bases, with 12 bases between them. This CDR3 contains 12 residues. The germline V gene has CDR1 SQVTM and CDR2 ANQGSEA. CDR3 DNA sequence: TGCAGCGTTACGGCCATGAGGGAGACCCAGTACTTC. It specifies CSVTAMRETQYF. Full variable domain (outside the CDR3, taken from reference TRBV29-1 and TRBJ2-5): SAVISQKPSRDICQRGTSLTIQCQVDSQVTMMFWYRQQPGQSLTLIATANQGSEATYESGFVIDKFPISRPNLTFSTLTVSNMSPEDSSIYLCSVTAMRETQYFGPGTRLLVL.

Ten or more counts support this clonotype. The rearrangement joins TRBV6-5 to TRBJ2-2; unclear D gene. The CDR3 is made up of 16 amino acids. Germline assignment: CDR1 MNHEY and CDR2 SVGAGI. The V gene lost 0 bases and the J gene lost 0 bases, with 8 bases spanning the gap. CDR3 region: CASSYSFGPNTGELFF. The CDR3 DNA reads TGTGCCAGCAGTTACTCGTTCGGGCCGAACACCGGGGAGCTGTTTTTT.